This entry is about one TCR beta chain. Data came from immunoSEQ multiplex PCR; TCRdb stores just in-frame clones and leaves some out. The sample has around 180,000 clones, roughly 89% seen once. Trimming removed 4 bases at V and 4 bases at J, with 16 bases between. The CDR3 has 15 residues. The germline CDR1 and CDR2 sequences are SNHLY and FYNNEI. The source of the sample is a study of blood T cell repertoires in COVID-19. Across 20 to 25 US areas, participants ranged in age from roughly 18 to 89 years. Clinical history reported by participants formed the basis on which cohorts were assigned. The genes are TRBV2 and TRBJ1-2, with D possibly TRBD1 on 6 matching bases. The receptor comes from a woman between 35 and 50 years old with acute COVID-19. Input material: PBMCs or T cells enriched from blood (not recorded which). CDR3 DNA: TGTGCCAGCAGTGTGGGAGGGGGGCTCGTCTATGGCTACACCTTC. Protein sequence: CASSVGGGLVYGYTF.